Described below is a single T cell receptor (beta chain) sequence and its context. This clonotype showed up many times. There is no known antigen for this receptor. No clone much larger than this one lies a single base away; base qualities are absent. From the cysteine through the phenylalanine, the CDR3 covers 12 amino acids. Of the read, only the CDR3 DNA is kept; its 36 bases are in frame from base 1. Trimming costs V 5 bases and J 2 bases, and their ends lie 6 bases apart. The library relied on 5' RACE. These reads were obtained on an Illumina MiSeq. TCRdb trimmed the raw reads at Q25, called clones with MiXCR and kept productive beta chains. Rows matching on CDR3 protein sequence are summarized as one entry with the most common DNA and genes. In this sample the table shows about 63,000 distinct CDR3 sequences, about 16% of which occur a single time. Roughly 4.7% of the sample is taken by the ten largest.

This specimen comes from a study of T cells of healthy individuals (dated by TCRdb to 2017 to 2018). Recombination connected TRBV12-3 or TRBV12-4 to TRBJ1-1, with no D gene named confidently. The receptor comes from a human donor in good health. The CDR3 amino acid sequence is: CASSPRNTEAFF. The sequenced DNA: TGTGCCAGCAGTCCTCGCAACACTGAAGCTTTCTTT.